A single sample gave rise to the 28 T cell receptor beta chains below, sequenced in a study of shared clonotypes between healthy human individuals. Assay: immunoSEQ multiplex PCR; the TCRdb copy retains only in-frame clones and omits some. The data show under 2.5 million clones, around 90% seen once. Sample: naive CD4+ T cells from PBMCs. The subset here: CD45RA+ positively selected. These receptors originate from a man younger than 30 in good health. Some clones in this sample may be carry-over from other donors' samples.

This clone was recorded once. The CDR3 reads CASSLEQRFSYNEQFF. The CDR3 nucleotides are TGCGCCAGCAGCTTGGAGCAGAGGTTCTCCTACAATGAGCAGTTCTTC. V is TRBV5-1 and J is TRBJ2-1, with no clear D. Germline CDR1 SGHRS, CDR2 YFSETQ. The CDR3 consists of 16 residues. The ends were cut back, 0 bases at V and 0 bases at J, with 10 bases in the middle.

This chain uses TRBV28 with TRBJ2-4, with D maybe TRBD1 (7 bases). CDR3 length: 15 residues. The V gene's germline CDR1 is MDHEN and CDR2 SYDVKM. Trimming stripped 6 bases from V and 1 base from J, with 13 bases between. The CDR3 DNA sequence: TGTGCCAGCAGCCCCGGGGGACAGGCCAAAAACATTCAGTACTTC. Translation: CASSPGGQAKNIQYF.

This clone was seen a single time. The chain combines TRBV6-1 with TRBJ2-3, with D uncertain. V lost 4 bases and J 1 base, leaving 9 bases between the germline ends. Germline CDR1 MNHNS, CDR2 SASEGT. This CDR3 contains 14 residues. The CDR3 protein is CASSVGFGTDTQYF. CDR3 bases: TGTGCCAGCAGTGTCGGATTTGGCACAGATACGCAGTATTTT.

This clone was seen a single time. The chain links TRBV19 to TRBJ2-6, with D possibly called TRBD1 or TRBD2 (5 bases each). Trimming took 6 bases from V and 2 from J, leaving 11 bases between them. This CDR3 is 15 amino acids long. Germline V gene lookup returns CDR1 LNHDA and CDR2 SQIVND (reference sequence). The CDR3 sequence: CASRLGDPGANVLTF. For the CDR3, the DNA is TGTGCCAGTAGGTTAGGGGACCCTGGGGCCAACGTCCTGACTTTC. Using reference TRBV19 and TRBJ2-6 for the parts outside the CDR3, the full variable domain is DGGITQSPKYLFRKEGQNVTLSCEQNLNHDAMYWYRQDPGQGLRLIYYSQIVNDFQKGDIAEGYSVSREKKESFPLTVTSAQKNPTAFYLCASRLGDPGANVLTFGAGSRLTVL.

Concerning this clone: An end of the junction does not agree with germline; a read error may underlie this. The chain has TRBV5-1 and TRBJ2-2; D is possibly TRBD2 (5 bases). CDR1 SGHRS and CDR2 YFSETQ come from the germline V gene. CDR3 size: 15 residues. The CDR3 nucleotides read TGCGCCAGCACCTTGGGTAGCGCGAACACCGGGGAGCTGTTTTTT. It encodes CASTLGSANTGELFF.

The chain is built from TRBV28 and TRBJ1-4; no firm D call. Germline V gene sequence: CDR1 MDHEN, CDR2 SYDVKM. This CDR3 is 15 amino acids long. Trimming stripped 5 bases from V and 0 bases from J, with 10 bases between. The CDR3 region is CASSKDWATNEKLFF. The CDR3 region has the DNA TGTGCCAGCAGTAAGGACTGGGCAACTAATGAAAAACTGTTTTTT.

The chain carries TRBV30 and TRBJ1-3; D call uncertain. V dropped 5 bases and J dropped 1 base, with 6 bases sitting between them. The CDR3 loop spans 12 amino acids. Germline V lookup: CDR1 GTSNPN, CDR2 SVGIG (reference sequence). CDR3 sequence reads: CAWGGSGNTIYF. The CDR3 DNA reads as TGTGCCTGGGGCGGGTCTGGAAACACCATATATTTT.

The chain joins TRBV5-4 to TRBJ1-1, with D perhaps TRBD1 (5 bases). V lost 4 bases to trimming and J lost 5 bases, with 18 bases between them. The CDR3 length is 15 residues. Germline loops: CDR1 SGHNT, CDR2 YYREEE (reference sequence). The CDR3 bases are TGTGCCAGCAGCGGGGGATCCCGCAGTTATACTGAAGCTTTCTTT. Translation: CASSGGSRSYTEAFF.

The rearrangement links TRBV11-1 to TRBJ1-2, with 7 bases aligning to TRBD1. Losses at the gene ends were 8 bases for V and 1 base for J; bases not matched to a gene: 19. The CDR3 totals 18 residues. Germline V CDR1 and CDR2: SGHAT, FQDESV (reference sequence). The CDR3, as DNA: TGTGCCAGCCTCTTAAGATGGGGCCCCAGGGGGTTTAACTATGGCTACACCTTC. As protein: CASLLRWGPRGFNYGYTF. Full variable domain (outside the CDR3, taken from reference TRBV11-1 and TRBJ1-2): EAEVAQSPRYKITEKSQAVAFWCDPISGHATLYWYRQILGQGPELLVQFQDESVVDDSQLPKDRFSAERLKGVDSTLKIQPAELGDSAMYLCASLLRWGPRGFNYGYTFGSGTRLTVV.

J is TRBJ1-3 and V is TRBV13; 12 bases agree with TRBD1. The V segment lost 8 bases and the J segment 1 base; nucleotides outside the gene matches: 3. The length of the CDR3 is 15 residues. CDR1 and CDR2 from the germline V gene are PRHDT and FYEKMQ (reference sequence). CDR3 region: CASRDRGLSGNTIYF. The CDR3 DNA is TGTGCCAGCCGGGACAGGGGGCTTTCTGGAAACACCATATATTTT. Full variable domain (missing parts from reference TRBV13 and TRBJ1-3): AAGVIQSPRHLIKEKRETATLKCYPIPRHDTVYWYQQGPGQDPQFLISFYEKMQSDKGSIPDRFSAQQFSDYHSELNMSSLELGDSALYFCASRDRGLSGNTIYFGEGSWLTVV.

This chain uses TRBV5-4 with TRBJ1-5; D is perhaps TRBD1 (6 bases). Trimming removed 4 bases at V and 4 bases at J, with 15 bases between. Per germline, CDR1 SGHNT and CDR2 YYREEE (reference sequence). The CDR3 extends over 15 amino acids. The CDR3 reads CASSATGLTNQPQHF. CDR3 nucleotides: TGTGCCAGCAGCGCCACAGGGTTGACAAATCAGCCCCAGCATTTT.

This chain links TRBV28 with TRBJ2-7, with 9 positions matching TRBD2. From germline, CDR1 is MDHEN and CDR2 SYDVKM. CDR3 size: 15 residues. Losses at the gene ends were 7 bases for V and 4 bases for J; bases not matched to a gene: 11. Here the CDR3 DNA reads TGTGCCAGCACCCGCGGGGGCGGGAGGGGGTACGAGCAGTACTTC. Translation: CASTRGGGRGYEQYF. Full variable domain (remainder filled in from reference TRBV28 and TRBJ2-7): DVKVTQSSRYLVKRTGEKVFLECVQDMDHENMFWYRQDPGLGLRLIYFSYDVKMKEKGDIPEGYSVSREKKERFSLILESASTNQTSMYLCASTRGGGRGYEQYFGPGTRLTVT.

This chain uses TRBV7-9 with TRBJ2-6; the D is unclear. This CDR3 is built from 17 residues. Trimming removed 5 bases at V and 0 bases at J, with 14 bases between. The germline gives CDR1 SEHNR, CDR2 FQNEAQ (reference sequence). The CDR3 spells CASSPLAVASGANVLTF. CDR3 DNA sequence: TGTGCCAGCAGCCCCCTCGCGGTTGCCTCTGGGGCCAACGTCCTGACTTTC.

This chain connects TRBV27 to TRBJ2-2, with 7 bases fitting TRBD2. V shed 10 bases and J 5 bases; nucleotides not matched to a gene: 10. CDR3 length: 14 amino acids. Germline CDR1 is MNHEY and CDR2 is SMNVEV (reference sequence). The CDR3 coding sequence is TGTGCCATCCCAAACCGCGGGAGTACCGGGGAGCTGTTTTTT. Amino acids: CAIPNRGSTGELFF.

The table lists this clone with a count of one. The J gene is TRBJ2-1, the V gene TRBV2; 10 nucleotides line up with TRBD2. Trimming at V came to 5 bases and at J to 8 bases, leaving 9 bases not matched to a gene. There are 15 residues in the CDR3. Germline V CDR1 and CDR2: SNHLY, FYNNEI. CDR3 protein: CASSRLAGNRDEQFF. CDR3 bases: TGTGCCAGCAGTCGACTAGCGGGTAACAGGGATGAGCAGTTCTTC. Supplemented by reference TRBV2 and TRBJ2-1, the full variable domain reads EPEVTQTPSHQVTQMGQEVILRCVPISNHLYFYWYRQILGQKVEFLVSFYNNEISEKSEIFDDQFSVERPDGSNFTLKIRSTKLEDSAMYFCASSRLAGNRDEQFFGPGTRLTVL.

The chain is built from TRBV18 and TRBJ2-2; D gene uncertain. The CDR3 length is 14 residues. Trimming shortened V by 5 bases and J by 1 base, and 8 bases separated the two germline ends. CDR1 KGHSH and CDR2 LQKENI come from the germline V gene. For the CDR3, the DNA is TGTGCCAGCTCATACAGCCAGAACACCGGGGAGCTGTTTTTT. It translates to CASSYSQNTGELFF.

The V gene is TRBV5-1, the J gene TRBJ2-6; D call uncertain. V was pared by 6 bases and J by 4 bases, with 11 bases between. The CDR3 extends over 14 amino acids. Germline CDR1 is SGHRS and CDR2 is YFSETQ. As DNA, the CDR3 is TGCGCCAGCAACAAAGAATCCGGGGCCAACGTCCTGACTTTC. It translates to CASNKESGANVLTF.

V gene TRBV4-3 combines with J gene TRBJ2-7; 15 bases match TRBD2. J was trimmed by 7 bases and V by 1 base; bases with no gene match: 17. The CDR3 spans 20 residues. Germline lookup yields CDR1 LGHNA and CDR2 YSLEER. This CDR3 reads CASSQGAPGLAGGIVGEQYF. The CDR3 DNA sequence: TGCGCCAGCAGCCAAGGGGCCCCGGGACTAGCGGGAGGTATTGTGGGAGAGCAGTACTTC.

Remarks on this clone: The same CDR3 can be traced to other DNA sequences in this sample. The chain combines TRBV29-1 with TRBJ2-5; 11 bases match TRBD2. Germline CDR1 reads SQVTM; CDR2 reads ANQGSEA. The CDR3 runs to 12 residues. The V and J ends lost 6 bases and 3 bases, in that order; junction bases with no gene match: 0. The chain's CDR3 is CSVGLAEETQYF. The CDR3 nucleotides are TGCAGCGTGGGACTAGCGGAAGAGACCCAGTACTTC.

This rearrangement joins TRBV19 to TRBJ1-2; D unclear. The CDR3 has 14 amino acids. Trimming removed 3 bases from V and 3 bases from J, with 11 bases in between. CDR1 is LNHDA and CDR2 is SQIVND in the germline V gene (reference sequence). CDR3 in amino acids: CASSISQGYYGYTF. CDR3 nucleotide sequence: TGTGCCAGTAGTATTTCACAAGGGTACTATGGCTACACCTTC.

The V gene is TRBV7-3, the J gene TRBJ2-3; D remains ambiguous. Per the germline V gene, CDR1 is SGHTA and CDR2 is FQGTGA. Trimming shortened V by 0 bases and J by 2 bases, and 9 bases separated the two germline ends. This CDR3 has 15 amino acids. CDR3 sequence reads: CASSLTGGITDTQYF. In nucleotides, the CDR3 is TGTGCCAGCAGCTTAACTGGCGGTATCACAGATACGCAGTATTTT.

V is TRBV7-3 and J is TRBJ2-1; the D gene is possibly TRBD2 (6 bases). CDR3 length: 16 amino acids. Germline V gene data show CDR1 as SGHTA and CDR2 as FQGTGA. V lost 0 bases to trimming and J lost 4 bases, with 13 bases between them. CDR3 loop: CASSLTVSGEYNEQFF. In nucleotides, the CDR3 is TGTGCCAGCAGCTTAACGGTGTCGGGAGAGTACAATGAGCAGTTCTTC.

The chain recombines TRBV5-1 with TRBJ1-1, with D unclear. The V end lost 2 bases, the J end lost 6 bases, and 14 bases lay between the germline ends. The CDR3 length is 14 residues. Per germline, CDR1 SGHRS and CDR2 YFSETQ. CDR3 bases: TGCGCCAGCAGCTTATTGGACGGTGGAGCTGAAGCTTTCTTT. Translating it yields CASSLLDGGAEAFF.

The chain couples TRBV7-9 to TRBJ2-1, with 9 positions matching TRBD1. The germline V gene has CDR1 SEHNR and CDR2 FQNEAQ (reference sequence). The CDR3 length is 17 residues. With V trimmed by 3 bases and J by 2 bases, 8 bases remained unmatched. In DNA, the CDR3 is TGTGCCAGCAGCTTGAATTTAAGGGACAGGGCCTACAATGAGCAGTTCTTC. As protein: CASSLNLRDRAYNEQFF.

In nucleotides, the CDR3 is TGTGCCAGCAGCTCGCGCAGAACCTGGGAGCAGTTCTTC. Protein: CASSSRRTWEQFF. The V call is TRBV5-6, the J call TRBJ2-1, with D hard to call. This CDR3 has 13 residues. Germline V gene data show CDR1 as SGHDT and CDR2 as YYEEEE. V dropped 3 bases and J dropped 10 bases, with 14 bases sitting between them.

The CDR3 reads CASRTQGGGDYGYTF. The CDR3, as DNA: TGTGCCAGTAGGACTCAGGGTGGAGGGGACTATGGCTACACCTTC. The gene calls are TRBV19 and TRBJ1-2, with a weak D call TRBD1 (5 bases). Germline V gene data show CDR1 as LNHDA and CDR2 as SQIVND (reference sequence). This CDR3 comprises 15 residues. Deletions cut 6 bases from V and 3 bases from J, with 17 bases between.

V and J are TRBV28 and TRBJ2-2; D may be TRBD2 (6 bases). Germline CDR1 MDHEN, CDR2 SYDVKM. The CDR3 has 18 amino acids. Trimming stripped 1 base from V and 1 base from J, with 16 bases between. The CDR3 DNA is TGTGCCAGCAGTTTATTCCGGGTGCTCGGGGGGAACACCGGGGAGCTGTTTTTT. This sequence encodes CASSLFRVLGGNTGELFF.

The genes are TRBV18 and TRBJ2-1; D not resolved. The CDR3 sequence is 17 residues long. Germline-derived CDR1 and CDR2 are KGHSH and LQKENI. V was trimmed by 0 bases and J by 12 bases, leaving 24 bases between them. Written as DNA, the CDR3 is TGTGCCAGCTCACCACCTCAGCCGGCCAATTTCTTGCACAGGCAGTTCTTC. It is translated as CASSPPQPANFLHRQFF.